This T cell receptor (beta chain) was observed in a study of cytomegalovirus exposure and HLA in healthy donors. Primers included in the PCR were 60 Vbeta and 13 Jbeta primers. Profiling relied on immunoSEQ multiplex PCR, and the TCRdb table lists in-frame clones only, not all of them. The profile shows some 150,000 clones, about 72% of them singletons. CDR1 is MDHEN, CDR2 SYDVKM, per germline. The CDR3 is 14 amino acids. V shed 6 bases and J 5 bases; nucleotides not matched to a gene: 8. Study outcomes and limitations: With DRB1 most and HLA-C fewest, TCR association rates differed between HLA loci in a later analysis. Trimming of TCR beta V- and J-genes showed a link, identified in a later analysis, to a missense DCLRE1C variant.

Comment on this clone: Its antigen is not identified.

The TCR comes from a man aged 55 to 70 in good health and CMV-seronegative. V gene TRBV28 combines with J gene TRBJ2-7, with 9 positions matching TRBD1. The sequenced material came from PBMCs. CDR3 DNA sequence: TGTGCCAGCAGGGGGGGGGACAGGGTCGACGAGCAGTACTTC. It translates to CASRGGDRVDEQYF. Variable domain in full (rest from reference TRBV28 and TRBJ2-7): DVKVTQSSRYLVKRTGEKVFLECVQDMDHENMFWYRQDPGLGLRLIYFSYDVKMKEKGDIPEGYSVSREKKERFSLILESASTNQTSMYLCASRGGDRVDEQYFGPGTRLTVT.